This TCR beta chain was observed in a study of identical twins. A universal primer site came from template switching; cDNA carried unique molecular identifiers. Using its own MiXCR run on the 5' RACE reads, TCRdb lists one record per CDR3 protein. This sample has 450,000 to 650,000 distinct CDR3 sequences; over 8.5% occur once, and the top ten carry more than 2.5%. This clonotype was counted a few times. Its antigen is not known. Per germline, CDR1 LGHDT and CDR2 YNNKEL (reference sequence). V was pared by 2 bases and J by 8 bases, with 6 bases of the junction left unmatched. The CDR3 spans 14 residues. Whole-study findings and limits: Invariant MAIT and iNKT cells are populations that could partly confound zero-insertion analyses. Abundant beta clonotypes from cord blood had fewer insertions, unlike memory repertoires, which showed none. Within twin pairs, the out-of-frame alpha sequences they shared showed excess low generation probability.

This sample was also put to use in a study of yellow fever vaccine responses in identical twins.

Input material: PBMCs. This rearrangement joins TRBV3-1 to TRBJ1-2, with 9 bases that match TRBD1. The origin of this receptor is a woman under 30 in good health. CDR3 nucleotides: TGTGCCAGCAGCCAAACCCTAACAGGGGGCGGCTACACCTTC. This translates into CASSQTLTGGGYTF.